This T cell receptor beta chain emerged from a study of T cells in Graves' hyperthyroidism and ophthalmopathy (dated by TCRdb to about 2019). For the wider study: Peripheral blood samples were taken at initial diagnosis, before any treatment was given. A discovery cohort of about 100 patients, about 40 with Graves' ophthalmopathy and about 58 with stable Graves' hyperthyroidism, was used to find distinguishing TCR V-J signatures. Prospective prediction of ophthalmopathy was tested in an independent validation cohort of fewer than 20 hyperthyroidism patients and 17 patients who later progressed to ophthalmopathy. The 90 to 100 discovery patients were randomly divided into training and test sets at a 7:3 ratio. Thyroid tissue and blood T-cell repertoires from about 6 Graves' hyperthyroidism patients were also compared in the study. After sampling, hyperthyroidism patients received methimazole starting at 30 mg daily, and ophthalmopathy patients received high-dose intravenous methylprednisolone. The paper describes TCR Vbeta CDR3 sequencing of more than 120 peripheral blood samples, made up of around 41 ophthalmopathy patients, over 70 hyperthyroidism patients and some 17 progressor patients. What the research found in general, with its limitations: In validation, progression to ophthalmopathy was predicted by the model with more than 65% sensitivity and 72.22% specificity, a median of approximately 6.5 months before onset. Ophthalmopathy was separated from stable hyperthyroidism by a 13 V-J signature model, with roughly 88% sensitivity and 81% to 82% specificity obtained in cross-validation and 80%/75% obtained in testing. Most expanded thyroid clonotypes (frequency above 0.001) were also detected in blood, a finding suggesting that blood repertoires may reflect thyroid immune responses. Sample size was not statistically predetermined, and investigators were not blinded to group allocation.

Ophthalmopathy patients had moderately to severely active disease, Clinical Activity Score of at least 3, NOSPECS grade of at least 4, and duration under 3 months. Any patient with an uncontrolled infection, another autoimmune disease, pregnancy or lactation was excluded. Clinical symptoms, serum thyroxine and TRAb, thyroid ultrasound, and orbital computed tomography formed the basis for the diagnoses. PBMCs were separated from around 9.1 ml of fresh peripheral blood using Ficoll-Paque density gradient centrifugation. Total RNA was extracted with Trizol reagent, and quality was checked on an Agilent 2100 Bioanalyzer. Trimming removed 6 bases from V and 5 bases from J; the gene matches leave 11 bases unexplained. Reading the germline V gene gives CDR1 MNHNS and CDR2 SASEGT. There are 17 amino acids in the CDR3, from cysteine to phenylalanine inclusive. Of the read, only the CDR3 DNA is kept; its 51 bases are in frame from base 1.

The TCR beta CDR3 regions were amplified from the RNA transcripts. The first round of RT-PCR for the TCR CDR3 was performed with the HTBI primer set and the Qiagen OneStep RT-PCR kit. Libraries were constructed in a second round of multiplex PCR, after which size selection and purification were performed. The libraries were sequenced on an Illumina HiSeq2000 using paired-end 100 bp reads. Concerning the study's data processing: SOAPnuke was used to process the raw data, throwing out any read that contained adapters or uncalled bases, had a mean Phred below 15, or lacked an exact constant-primer or identifier match. COPE v1.2.5 was used to merge the high-quality paired reads, and each unique nucleotide sequence was defined as a clonotype. MiTCR v1.1 was used to align the clonotypes against IMGT TRBV, TRBD and TRBJ reference segments. Only V-J combinations with frequency above 0.0001, covering roughly 99% of repertoires, were analysed. A TCS score was defined as the ratio between F50 (clonal expansion) and ExV (chaos), using BLOSUM62-based TCRdist between CDR3 peptides within each V-J. Welch's t-statistics and random forest reduced 450 to 600 V-J features to about 12, which were used in a naive Bayes classifier (R e1071). TCRdb itself trimmed the public reads at Q25 with fastp, ran MiXCR and retained productive beta chains. Rows are unified per CDR3 protein, each entry keeping the most common DNA and genes. Here the V and J calls rest on TCRdb's processing, not on the authors' analysis. The sample includes approximately 330,000 distinct CDR3 sequences, with roughly 15% observed a single time. The ten largest account for 30% to 35% of the sample.

This clonotype showed up many times. Its antigen specificity is not known. Nothing much larger sits one base from this clone, and base qualities are not available. Sequenced material: blood. This clonotype was obtained from a woman aged 40 to 55 with Graves' ophthalmopathy. In this chain, TRBV6-1 is recombined with TRBJ1-6; 9 middle bases align to TRBD1. The sequenced DNA is TGTGCCAGCAGCTATACCGGGACAGGGAGCCATAATTCACCCCTCCACTTT. Its protein product is CASSYTGTGSHNSPLHF.